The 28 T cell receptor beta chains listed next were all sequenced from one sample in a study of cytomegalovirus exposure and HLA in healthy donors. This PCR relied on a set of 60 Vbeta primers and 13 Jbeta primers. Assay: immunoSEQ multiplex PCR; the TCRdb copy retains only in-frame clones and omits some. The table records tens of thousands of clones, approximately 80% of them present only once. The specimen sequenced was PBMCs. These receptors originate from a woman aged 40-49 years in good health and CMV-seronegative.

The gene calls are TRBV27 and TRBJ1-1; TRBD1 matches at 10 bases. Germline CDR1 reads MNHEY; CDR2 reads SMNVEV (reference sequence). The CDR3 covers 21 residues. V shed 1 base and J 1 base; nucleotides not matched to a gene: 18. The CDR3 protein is CASSLYGQGDRSSFGNTEAFF. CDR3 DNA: TGTGCCAGCAGTTTATATGGACAGGGGGATCGTTCGTCTTTCGGGAACACTGAAGCTTTCTTT.

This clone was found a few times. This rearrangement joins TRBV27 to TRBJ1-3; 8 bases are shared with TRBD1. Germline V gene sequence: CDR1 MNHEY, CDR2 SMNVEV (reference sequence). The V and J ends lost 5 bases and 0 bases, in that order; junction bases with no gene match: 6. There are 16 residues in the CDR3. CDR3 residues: CASSPAQGGSGNTIYF. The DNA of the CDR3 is TGTGCCAGCAGTCCAGCACAGGGGGGCTCTGGAAACACCATATATTTT.

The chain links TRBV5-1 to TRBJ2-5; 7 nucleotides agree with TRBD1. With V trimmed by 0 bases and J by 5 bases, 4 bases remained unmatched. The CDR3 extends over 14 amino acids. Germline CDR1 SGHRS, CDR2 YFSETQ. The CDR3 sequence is CASSLERGLETQYF. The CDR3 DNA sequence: TGCGCCAGCAGCTTGGAGAGGGGGCTTGAGACCCAGTACTTC.

In DNA, the CDR3 is TGTGCCACCCAACGGGGGAAGACCTACGAGCAGTACTTC. Translating it yields CATQRGKTYEQYF. The chain carries TRBV6-5 and TRBJ2-7; possibly TRBD2 for D (6 bases). This CDR3 region has 13 residues. Germline lookup yields CDR1 MNHEY and CDR2 SVGAGI. Trimming left V 10 bases short and J 2 bases short, with 15 bases between.

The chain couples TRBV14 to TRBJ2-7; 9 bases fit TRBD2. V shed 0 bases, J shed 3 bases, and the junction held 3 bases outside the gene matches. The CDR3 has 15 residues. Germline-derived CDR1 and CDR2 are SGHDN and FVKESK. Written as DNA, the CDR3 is TGTGCCAGCAGCCAAGATAGCGGGAGCCGCTACGAGCAGTACTTC. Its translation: CASSQDSGSRYEQYF.

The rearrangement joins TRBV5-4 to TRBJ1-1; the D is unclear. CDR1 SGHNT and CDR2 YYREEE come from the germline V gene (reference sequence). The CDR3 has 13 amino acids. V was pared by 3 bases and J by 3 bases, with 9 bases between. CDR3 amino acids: CASSSQHYTEAFF. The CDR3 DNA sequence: TGTGCCAGCAGCTCACAGCATTACACTGAAGCTTTCTTT.

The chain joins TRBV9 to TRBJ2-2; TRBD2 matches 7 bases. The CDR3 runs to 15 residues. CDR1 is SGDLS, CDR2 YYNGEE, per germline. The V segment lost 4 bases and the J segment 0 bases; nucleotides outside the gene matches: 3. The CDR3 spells CASSIAGSNTGELFF. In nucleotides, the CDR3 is TGTGCCAGCAGCATAGCGGGTTCGAACACCGGGGAGCTGTTTTTT.

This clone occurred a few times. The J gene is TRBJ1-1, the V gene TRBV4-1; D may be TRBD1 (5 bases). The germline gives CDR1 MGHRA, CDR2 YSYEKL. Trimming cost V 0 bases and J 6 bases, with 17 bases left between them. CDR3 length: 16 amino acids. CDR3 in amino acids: CASSQEKSRVKSEAFF. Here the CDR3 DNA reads TGCGCCAGCAGCCAAGAAAAGTCCAGGGTTAAATCTGAAGCTTTCTTT.

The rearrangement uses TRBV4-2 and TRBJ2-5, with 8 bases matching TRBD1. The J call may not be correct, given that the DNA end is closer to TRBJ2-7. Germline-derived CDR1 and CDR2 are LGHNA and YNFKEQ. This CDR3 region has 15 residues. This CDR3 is CASSQETGDFSEQYF. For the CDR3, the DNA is TGTGCCAGCAGCCAAGAGACAGGGGATTTTTCCGAGCAGTACTTC.

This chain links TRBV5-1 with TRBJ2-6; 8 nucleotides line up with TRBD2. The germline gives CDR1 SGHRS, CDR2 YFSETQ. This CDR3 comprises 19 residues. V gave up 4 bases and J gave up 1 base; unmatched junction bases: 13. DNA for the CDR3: TGCGCCAGCAGCGATCACGGACGGGGGGGATTATCTGGGGCCAACGTCCTGACTTTC. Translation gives CASSDHGRGGLSGANVLTF.

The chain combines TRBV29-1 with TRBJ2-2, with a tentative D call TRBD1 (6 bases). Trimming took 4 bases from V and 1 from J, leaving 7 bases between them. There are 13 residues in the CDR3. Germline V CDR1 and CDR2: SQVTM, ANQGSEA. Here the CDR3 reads CSVGRGNTGELFF. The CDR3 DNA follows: TGCAGCGTTGGCAGGGGGAACACCGGGGAGCTGTTTTTT.

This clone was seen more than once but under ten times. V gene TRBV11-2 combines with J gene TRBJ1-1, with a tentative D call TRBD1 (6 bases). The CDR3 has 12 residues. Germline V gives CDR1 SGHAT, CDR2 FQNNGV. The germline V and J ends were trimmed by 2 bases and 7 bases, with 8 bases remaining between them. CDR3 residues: CASSLKQGEAFF. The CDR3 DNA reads TGTGCCAGCAGCTTAAAACAGGGTGAAGCTTTCTTT.

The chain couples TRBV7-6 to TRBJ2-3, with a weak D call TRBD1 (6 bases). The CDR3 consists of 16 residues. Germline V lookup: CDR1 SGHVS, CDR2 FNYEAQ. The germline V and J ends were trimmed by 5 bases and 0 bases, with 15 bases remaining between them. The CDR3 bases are TGTGCCAGCAGCGCAGGCCACGGACAGAGCACAGATACGCAGTATTTT. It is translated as CASSAGHGQSTDTQYF.

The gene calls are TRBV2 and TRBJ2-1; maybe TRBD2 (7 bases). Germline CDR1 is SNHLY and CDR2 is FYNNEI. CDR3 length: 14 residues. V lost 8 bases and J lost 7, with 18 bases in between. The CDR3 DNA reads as TGTGCCAGCTGCTGGCGAGGGGGGGGAAATGAGCAGTTCTTC. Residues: CASCWRGGGNEQFF.

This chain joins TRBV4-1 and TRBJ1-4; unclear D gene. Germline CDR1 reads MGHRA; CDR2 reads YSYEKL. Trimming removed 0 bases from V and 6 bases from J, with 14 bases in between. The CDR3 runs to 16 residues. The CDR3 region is CASSQERTLIYEKLFF. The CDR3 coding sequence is TGCGCCAGCAGCCAAGAGCGAACCTTAATTTATGAAAAACTGTTTTTT.

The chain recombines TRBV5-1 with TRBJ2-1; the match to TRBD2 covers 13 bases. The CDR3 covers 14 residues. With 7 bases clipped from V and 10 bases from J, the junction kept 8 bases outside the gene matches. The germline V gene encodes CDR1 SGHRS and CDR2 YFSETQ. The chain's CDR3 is CASFTSGRAGEQFF. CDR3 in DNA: TGCGCCAGCTTCACTAGCGGGAGGGCCGGGGAGCAGTTCTTC.

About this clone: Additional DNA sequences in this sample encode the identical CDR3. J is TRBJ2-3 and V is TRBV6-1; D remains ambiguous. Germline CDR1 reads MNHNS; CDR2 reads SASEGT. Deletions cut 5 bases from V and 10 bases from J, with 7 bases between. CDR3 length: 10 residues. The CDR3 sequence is CASSLRAQYF. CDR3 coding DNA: TGTGCCAGCAGTCTTCGGGCGCAGTATTTT.

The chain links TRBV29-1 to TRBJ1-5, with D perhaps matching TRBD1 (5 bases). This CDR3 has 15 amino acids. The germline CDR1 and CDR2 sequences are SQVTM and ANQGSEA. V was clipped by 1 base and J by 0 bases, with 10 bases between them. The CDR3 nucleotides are TGCAGCGTTGAAGCTGGGGGGAATAGCAATCAGCCCCAGCATTTT. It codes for CSVEAGGNSNQPQHF.

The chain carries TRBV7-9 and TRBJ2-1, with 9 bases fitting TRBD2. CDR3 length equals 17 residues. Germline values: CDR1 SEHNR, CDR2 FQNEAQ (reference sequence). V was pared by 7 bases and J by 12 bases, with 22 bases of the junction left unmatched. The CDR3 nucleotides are TGTGCCAGCAACCCCCGGGCTAGCGGGACTTCCTTTGGTGGGCAGTTCTTC. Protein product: CASNPRASGTSFGGQFF.

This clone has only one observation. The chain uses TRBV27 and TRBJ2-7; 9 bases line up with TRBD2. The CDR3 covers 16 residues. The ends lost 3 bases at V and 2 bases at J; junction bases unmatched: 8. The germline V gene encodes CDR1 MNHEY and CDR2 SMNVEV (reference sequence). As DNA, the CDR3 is TGTGCCAGCAGTTTCCTCGGGACTAGCATCCCCTACGAGCAGTACTTC. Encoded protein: CASSFLGTSIPYEQYF.

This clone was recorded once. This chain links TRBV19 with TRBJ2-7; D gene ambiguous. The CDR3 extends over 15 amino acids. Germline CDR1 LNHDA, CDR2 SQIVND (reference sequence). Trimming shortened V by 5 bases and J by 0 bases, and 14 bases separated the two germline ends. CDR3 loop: CASSVSSAGSYEQYF. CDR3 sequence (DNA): TGTGCCAGTAGTGTATCCTCCGCAGGCTCCTACGAGCAGTACTTC.

In DNA form, the CDR3 reads TGTGCCAGTAGTGTCTTCGGCACAGATACGCAGTATTTT. Translation: CASSVFGTDTQYF. This chain links TRBV19 with TRBJ2-3; no definite D call. V was pared by 5 bases and J by 1 base, with 7 bases between. CDR3 length equals 13 residues. Germline CDR1 LNHDA, CDR2 SQIVND (reference sequence).

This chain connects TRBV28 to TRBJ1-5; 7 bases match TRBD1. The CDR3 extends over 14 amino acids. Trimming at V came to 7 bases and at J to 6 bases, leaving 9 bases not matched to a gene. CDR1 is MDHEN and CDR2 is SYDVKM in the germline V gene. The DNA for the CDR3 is TGTGCCAGCACTAACAGGGGAGGCGTTCAGCCCCAGCATTTT. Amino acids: CASTNRGGVQPQHF.

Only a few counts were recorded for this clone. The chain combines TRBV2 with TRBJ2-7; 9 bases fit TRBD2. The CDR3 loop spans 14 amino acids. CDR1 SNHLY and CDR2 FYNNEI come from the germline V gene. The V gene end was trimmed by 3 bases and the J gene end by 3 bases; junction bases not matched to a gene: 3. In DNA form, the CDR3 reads TGTGCCAGCAGTGAGGCGGGAGGGTACTACGAGCAGTACTTC. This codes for CASSEAGGYYEQYF.

The CDR3 sequence: CASSWGATNEKLFF. The CDR3 bases are TGTGCCAGCAGTTGGGGGGCAACTAATGAAAAACTGTTTTTT. The chain recombines TRBV28 with TRBJ1-4; D may be TRBD1 (5 bases). V lost 4 bases and J lost 0, with 6 bases in between. Germline V CDR1 and CDR2: MDHEN, SYDVKM. There are 14 residues in the CDR3.

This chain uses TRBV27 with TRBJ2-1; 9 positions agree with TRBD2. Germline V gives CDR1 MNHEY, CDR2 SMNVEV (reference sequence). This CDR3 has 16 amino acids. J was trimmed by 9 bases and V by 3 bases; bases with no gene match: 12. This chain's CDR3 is CASSLLESAGGLEQFF. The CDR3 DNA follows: TGTGCCAGCAGTTTGTTGGAGTCGGCGGGAGGGCTTGAGCAGTTCTTC.

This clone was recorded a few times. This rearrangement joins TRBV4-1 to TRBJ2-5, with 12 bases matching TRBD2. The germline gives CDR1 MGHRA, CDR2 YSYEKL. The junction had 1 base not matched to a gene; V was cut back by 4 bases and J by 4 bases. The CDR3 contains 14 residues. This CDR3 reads CASSPGLAGETQYF. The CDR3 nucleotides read TGCGCCAGCAGCCCGGGACTAGCGGGAGAGACCCAGTACTTC.

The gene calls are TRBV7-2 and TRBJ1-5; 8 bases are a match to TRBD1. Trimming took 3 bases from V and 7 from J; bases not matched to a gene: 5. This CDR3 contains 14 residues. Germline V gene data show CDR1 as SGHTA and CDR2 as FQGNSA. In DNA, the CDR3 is TGTGCCAGCAGCTTCGACAGGGGTGGACAGCCCCAGCATTTT. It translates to CASSFDRGGQPQHF.